This is a list of T cell receptor beta chains from one sample in a study of neurological immune-mediated disorders. TCRdb independently ran MiXCR on the 5' RACE reads; one entry per CDR3 protein. This repertoire shows about 55,000 distinct CDR3 sequences, around 3.9% found once; its top ten account for around 1.5%. Sequencing used PBMCs. These receptors came from a man between 25 and 39 years old with multiple sclerosis. Both conserved end residues are part of each CDR3. The order of the fields is V gene, J gene, clone size, D gene, CDR3 protein, CDR3 DNA. D genes are given only for firm matches. Some rows have no size entry. The others give once, few or many, or a class for an expanded clone.

V gene: TRBV29-1
J gene: TRBJ2-5
clone size: -
D gene: -
CDR3 protein: CSVEGQEKYF
CDR3 DNA: TGCAGCGTTGAAGGACAGGAGAAGTACTTC

V gene: TRBV10-3
J gene: TRBJ1-5
clone size: many
D gene: -
CDR3 protein: CAISDPNSNQPQHF
CDR3 DNA: TGTGCCATCAGTGACCCGAATAGCAATCAGCCCCAGCATTTT

V gene: TRBV10-3
J gene: TRBJ2-7
clone size: many
D gene: -
CDR3 protein: CAISGGSEQYF
CDR3 DNA: TGTGCCATCAGTGGGGGAAGCGAGCAGTACTTC

V gene: TRBV5-1
J gene: TRBJ2-2
clone size: many
D gene: TRBD1
CDR3 protein: CASSWGQPNTGELFF
CDR3 DNA: TGCGCCAGCAGCTGGGGACAGCCCAACACCGGGGAGCTGTTTTTT

V gene: TRBV5-1
J gene: TRBJ2-7
clone size: many
D gene: TRBD1
CDR3 protein: CASSFRTGGNEQYF
CDR3 DNA: TGCGCCAGCAGCTTTCGGACAGGGGGGAACGAGCAGTACTTC

V gene: TRBV20-1
J gene: TRBJ1-1
clone size: many
D gene: -
CDR3 protein: CSAPIRTNTEAFF
CDR3 DNA: TGCAGTGCACCTATTAGGACGAACACTGAAGCTTTCTTT

V gene: TRBV6-6
J gene: TRBJ1-1
clone size: many
D gene: -
CDR3 protein: CASNGHQLGGNTEAFF
CDR3 DNA: TGTGCCAGCAATGGACACCAACTTGGGGGGAACACTGAAGCTTTCTTT

V gene: TRBV7-9
J gene: TRBJ1-2
clone size: many
D gene: -
CDR3 protein: CASSPQDYGYTF
CDR3 DNA: TGTGCCAGCAGCCCGCAGGACTATGGCTACACCTTC

V gene: TRBV20-1
J gene: TRBJ2-1
clone size: many
D gene: -
CDR3 protein: CSAEVPLGPDEQFF
CDR3 DNA: TGCAGTGCCGAAGTCCCTCTCGGGCCCGATGAGCAGTTCTTC

V gene: TRBV5-6
J gene: TRBJ2-3
clone size: many
D gene: -
CDR3 protein: CASSLTGATTDTQYF
CDR3 DNA: TGTGCCAGCAGCTTGACCGGGGCCACCACAGATACGCAGTATTTT

V gene: TRBV28
J gene: TRBJ1-1
clone size: few
D gene: -
CDR3 protein: CASTKGGTEAFF
CDR3 DNA: TGTGCCAGCACCAAGGGAGGGACTGAAGCTTTCTTT

V gene: TRBV20-1
J gene: TRBJ1-2
clone size: -
D gene: TRBD1
CDR3 protein: CSARDSYGYTF
CDR3 DNA: TGCAGTGCCCGGGACAGCTATGGCTACACCTTC

V gene: TRBV7-2
J gene: TRBJ2-5
clone size: many
D gene: -
CDR3 protein: CASSFRPLASETQYF
CDR3 DNA: TGTGCCAGCAGCTTTAGACCCCTAGCCTCGGAGACCCAGTACTTC

V gene: TRBV27
J gene: TRBJ1-5
clone size: many
D gene: -
CDR3 protein: CASWGILSNQPQHF
CDR3 DNA: TGTGCCAGTTGGGGGATTTTGAGCAATCAGCCCCAGCATTTT

V gene: TRBV29-1
J gene: TRBJ1-1
clone size: many
D gene: -
CDR3 protein: CSVELNTEAFF
CDR3 DNA: TGCAGCGTTGAACTGAACACTGAAGCTTTCTTT

V gene: TRBV7-7
J gene: TRBJ2-5
clone size: many
D gene: TRBD2
CDR3 protein: CASSHSGRGETQYF
CDR3 DNA: TGTGCTAGCAGCCATAGCGGGAGAGGAGAGACCCAGTACTTC

V gene: TRBV9
J gene: TRBJ1-2
clone size: many
D gene: TRBD1
CDR3 protein: CASSVVSGTVALGYGYTF
CDR3 DNA: TGTGCCAGCAGCGTAGTCTCTGGGACAGTCGCACTCGGGTATGGCTACACCTTC

V gene: TRBV11-2
J gene: TRBJ1-5
clone size: many
D gene: -
CDR3 protein: CASSLDLGGNQPQHF
CDR3 DNA: TGTGCCAGCAGCTTAGATCTCGGGGGGAATCAGCCCCAGCATTTT

V gene: TRBV5-1
J gene: TRBJ2-7
clone size: many
D gene: TRBD2
CDR3 protein: CASSYTSGRATEQYF
CDR3 DNA: TGCGCCAGCAGCTATACTAGCGGGAGGGCGACCGAGCAGTACTTC

V gene: TRBV28
J gene: TRBJ2-7
clone size: many
D gene: -
CDR3 protein: CASRSTGKLGNEQYF
CDR3 DNA: TGTGCCAGCAGGTCCACAGGCAAACTGGGGAACGAGCAGTACTTC

V gene: TRBV6-5
J gene: TRBJ2-3
clone size: many
D gene: -
CDR3 protein: CASSYSFSAYTDTQYF
CDR3 DNA: TGTGCCAGCAGTTACTCCTTTAGCGCCTACACAGATACGCAGTATTTT

V gene: TRBV4-2
J gene: TRBJ2-7
clone size: many
D gene: TRBD1
CDR3 protein: CASSQLNGDRAYEQYF
CDR3 DNA: TGTGCCAGCAGCCAACTCAATGGGGACAGGGCCTACGAGCAGTACTTC

V gene: TRBV5-1
J gene: TRBJ2-3
clone size: many
D gene: -
CDR3 protein: CASSLDRAWGDTQYF
CDR3 DNA: TGCGCCAGCAGCTTGGACCGGGCCTGGGGAGATACGCAGTATTTT

V gene: TRBV20-1
J gene: TRBJ2-7
clone size: many
D gene: -
CDR3 protein: CSASRLYSYEQYF
CDR3 DNA: TGCAGTGCCAGCCGACTCTATTCCTACGAGCAGTACTTC

V gene: TRBV20-1
J gene: TRBJ2-7
clone size: many
D gene: -
CDR3 protein: CSAAKRFSYEQYF
CDR3 DNA: TGCAGTGCCGCGAAGAGGTTCTCCTACGAGCAGTACTTC

V gene: TRBV20-1
J gene: TRBJ1-5
clone size: many
D gene: -
CDR3 protein: CSARTGRNQPQHF
CDR3 DNA: TGCAGTGCTAGAACAGGGCGTAATCAGCCCCAGCATTTT

V gene: TRBV7-9
J gene: TRBJ2-7
clone size: many
D gene: TRBD1
CDR3 protein: CASSVTGQGAYEQYF
CDR3 DNA: TGTGCCAGCAGCGTAACAGGACAGGGGGCTTACGAGCAGTACTTC

V gene: TRBV3-1
J gene: TRBJ2-7
clone size: many
D gene: TRBD1
CDR3 protein: CASSQSGQGRYEQYF
CDR3 DNA: TGTGCCAGCAGCCAATCCGGACAGGGACGCTACGAGCAGTACTTC

V gene: TRBV12-3/TRBV12-4
J gene: TRBJ1-2
clone size: many
D gene: -
CDR3 protein: CASRIGAGSNGYTF
CDR3 DNA: TGTGCCAGCAGAATCGGGGCAGGGAGTAATGGCTACACCTTC

V gene: TRBV15
J gene: TRBJ2-5
clone size: many
D gene: -
CDR3 protein: CATSREFAVVDF
CDR3 DNA: TGTGCCACCAGCAGAGAATTCGCAGTGGTGGACTTC

V gene: TRBV7-8
J gene: TRBJ1-4
clone size: many
D gene: -
CDR3 protein: CASSLGAGANEKLFF
CDR3 DNA: TGTGCCAGCAGCTTAGGGGCAGGGGCTAATGAAAAACTGTTTTTT

V gene: TRBV6-5
J gene: TRBJ1-2
clone size: many
D gene: -
CDR3 protein: CASSYKGFNYGYTF
CDR3 DNA: TGTGCCAGCAGTTACAAGGGGTTTAACTATGGCTACACCTTC

V gene: TRBV15
J gene: TRBJ1-4
clone size: many
D gene: TRBD1
CDR3 protein: CATSRATGVVEKLFF
CDR3 DNA: TGTGCCACCAGCAGAGCGACAGGGGTGGTTGAAAAACTGTTTTTT

V gene: TRBV6-5
J gene: TRBJ2-1
clone size: many
D gene: TRBD1
CDR3 protein: CASSYAGTGRLFF
CDR3 DNA: TGTGCCAGCAGTTACGCTGGGACAGGACGTTTGTTCTTC

V gene: TRBV6-2/TRBV6-3
J gene: TRBJ1-6
clone size: many
D gene: TRBD1
CDR3 protein: CASRPTGDYNSPLHF
CDR3 DNA: TGTGCCAGCAGACCGACAGGGGACTATAATTCACCCCTCCACTTT

V gene: TRBV4-1
J gene: TRBJ1-5
clone size: many
D gene: -
CDR3 protein: CASSQIDITGTEPQNF
CDR3 DNA: TGCGCCAGCAGCCAAATTGATATAACAGGGACCGAACCCCAGAATTTT

V gene: TRBV15
J gene: TRBJ2-5
clone size: many
D gene: -
CDR3 protein: CATSMVRQETQYF
CDR3 DNA: TGTGCCACCAGCATGGTCCGTCAAGAGACCCAGTACTTC

V gene: TRBV4-1
J gene: TRBJ1-5
clone size: many
D gene: -
CDR3 protein: CASSQDPNQPQHF
CDR3 DNA: TGCGCCAGCAGCCAAGATCCGAATCAGCCCCAGCATTTT

V gene: TRBV29-1
J gene: TRBJ2-5
clone size: many
D gene: -
CDR3 protein: CSGLTESGETQYF
CDR3 DNA: TGCAGCGGCCTTACAGAATCGGGAGAGACCCAGTACTTC

V gene: TRBV20-1
J gene: TRBJ2-3
clone size: many
D gene: -
CDR3 protein: CSALRDFQLGGTDTQYF
CDR3 DNA: TGCAGTGCCCTGCGGGACTTCCAACTAGGCGGCACAGATACGCAGTATTTT

V gene: TRBV7-9
J gene: TRBJ2-2
clone size: many
D gene: TRBD1
CDR3 protein: CASSPGTEGFRGTGELFF
CDR3 DNA: TGTGCCAGCAGCCCCGGGACAGAGGGGTTCAGGGGTACCGGGGAGCTGTTTTTT

V gene: TRBV20-1
J gene: TRBJ1-5
clone size: few
D gene: -
CDR3 protein: CSARDTGGIGQPQHF
CDR3 DNA: TGCAGTGCTAGAGATACGGGGGGCATCGGTCAGCCCCAGCATTTT

V gene: TRBV11-3
J gene: TRBJ2-6
clone size: many
D gene: -
CDR3 protein: CASSWGQAGVLTF
CDR3 DNA: TGTGCCAGCAGCTGGGGCCAGGCGGGCGTCCTGACTTTC

V gene: TRBV7-3
J gene: TRBJ1-1
clone size: many
D gene: TRBD1
CDR3 protein: CASSLTQGAGTEAFF
CDR3 DNA: TGTGCCAGCAGCTTAACGCAGGGGGCAGGGACTGAAGCTTTCTTT

V gene: TRBV7-9
J gene: TRBJ2-3
clone size: many
D gene: -
CDR3 protein: CASSWGEDTQYF
CDR3 DNA: TGTGCCAGCAGCTGGGGGGAGGATACGCAGTATTTT

V gene: TRBV4-2
J gene: TRBJ2-7
clone size: many
D gene: -
CDR3 protein: CASSQEAYHYEQYF
CDR3 DNA: TGTGCCAGCAGCCAAGAGGCCTACCACTACGAGCAGTACTTC

V gene: TRBV9
J gene: TRBJ2-3
clone size: many
D gene: TRBD2
CDR3 protein: CASSAKWTSGGVDTQYF
CDR3 DNA: TGTGCCAGCAGCGCCAAATGGACTAGCGGGGGAGTAGATACGCAGTATTTT

V gene: TRBV2
J gene: TRBJ1-2
clone size: many
D gene: TRBD1
CDR3 protein: CASSTGQGGYGYTF
CDR3 DNA: TGTGCCAGCAGTACAGGACAGGGAGGATATGGCTACACCTTC

V gene: TRBV12-5
J gene: TRBJ2-3
clone size: many
D gene: -
CDR3 protein: CASSQQGDTQYF
CDR3 DNA: TGTGCTAGTTCTCAGCAGGGAGATACGCAGTATTTT

V gene: TRBV15
J gene: TRBJ1-2
clone size: many
D gene: -
CDR3 protein: CATSRDHRNSGYTF
CDR3 DNA: TGTGCCACCAGCAGAGATCACAGAAACTCTGGCTACACCTTC

V gene: TRBV29-1
J gene: TRBJ2-2
clone size: many
D gene: -
CDR3 protein: CSVEVPSRAAGELFF
CDR3 DNA: TGCAGCGTTGAAGTTCCTAGCCGCGCGGCCGGGGAGCTGTTTTTT

V gene: TRBV24-1
J gene: TRBJ2-2
clone size: many
D gene: -
CDR3 protein: CATRQGNTGELFF
CDR3 DNA: TGTGCCACCAGACAGGGGAACACCGGGGAGCTGTTTTTT

V gene: TRBV7-2
J gene: TRBJ2-5
clone size: many
D gene: -
CDR3 protein: CASSLAMYQETQYF
CDR3 DNA: TGTGCCAGCAGCTTAGCGATGTACCAAGAGACCCAGTACTTC

V gene: TRBV7-2
J gene: TRBJ1-1
clone size: many
D gene: -
CDR3 protein: CASSLFEGGVGEAFF
CDR3 DNA: TGTGCCAGCAGCTTATTTGAGGGTGGTGTGGGTGAAGCTTTCTTT

V gene: TRBV19
J gene: TRBJ1-1
clone size: few
D gene: -
CDR3 protein: CASSIPGAEAFF
CDR3 DNA: TGTGCCAGTAGTATCCCGGGGGCTGAAGCTTTCTTT

V gene: TRBV7-2
J gene: TRBJ1-1
clone size: many
D gene: -
CDR3 protein: CASSLGQGLGSFF
CDR3 DNA: TGTGCCAGCAGCTTGGGCCAGGGTCTCGGTTCTTTCTTT

V gene: TRBV27
J gene: TRBJ2-1
clone size: -
D gene: -
CDR3 protein: CASLKGNEQFF
CDR3 DNA: TGTGCCAGCCTAAAGGGCAATGAGCAGTTCTTC

V gene: TRBV4-1
J gene: TRBJ2-1
clone size: few
D gene: TRBD2
CDR3 protein: CASSQEGIAGVEQFF
CDR3 DNA: TGCGCCAGCAGCCAAGAGGGAATAGCGGGAGTTGAGCAGTTCTTC

V gene: TRBV9
J gene: TRBJ2-7
clone size: -
D gene: -
CDR3 protein: CASSVAGGTHEQYF
CDR3 DNA: TGTGCCAGCAGCGTAGCCGGCGGGACCCACGAGCAGTACTTC

V gene: TRBV2
J gene: TRBJ1-1
clone size: few
D gene: -
CDR3 protein: CASSEAGGEAFF
CDR3 DNA: TGTGCCAGCAGTGAAGCTGGGGGTGAAGCTTTCTTT